This T cell receptor (beta chain) was identified in a study of post-analysis software for immune sequencing data. Study conclusions and caveats: Among five TRBV segments more frequent in patients than controls were TRBV5-6, TRBV5-1 and TRBV20-1.

Comments on this clonotype: Its antigen is unidentified.

Unique molecular identifiers were built into the TCR beta cDNA libraries. The authors obtained 500,000 or so cDNA molecules from approximately 1 to 10 million T cells. MiXCR was run by TCRdb on the PCR reads, yielding one entry per CDR3 protein. The sample shows some 500,000 distinct CDR3 sequences, roughly 46% of them seen only once. Germline CDR1 reads MNHEY; CDR2 reads SVGEGT. The CDR3 runs to 11 residues. The ends were cut back, 2 bases at V and 8 bases at J, with 4 bases in the middle. Source material: blood. This TCR was sampled from a girl aged 10-17 years with multiple sclerosis. The rearrangement uses TRBV6-2 or TRBV6-3 and TRBJ2-1; D unresolved. The CDR3, as DNA: TGTGCCAGCAGTTACCTCGATGAGCAGTTCTTC. As protein: CASSYLDEQFF.